This record covers a single TCR beta chain. Antigen unknown. This specimen belongs to a study of cytomegalovirus exposure and HLA in healthy donors. Study overall: The use of the same platform for the roughly 110 validation repertoires and the roughly 630 first-cohort repertoires was reported by a later analysis.

Generated by immunoSEQ multiplex PCR, the TCRdb table keeps only in-frame clones and is missing some. The sample holds over 120,000 clones, roughly 89% seen once. Germline CDR1 reads ENHRY; CDR2 reads SYGVKD. Germline trimming cut 6 bases from V and 4 bases from J; bases unmatched to any gene: 11. This CDR3 contains 18 residues. The study, taken as a whole, reports: Cytomegalovirus association was listed for approximately 160 TCR beta chains. The tendency of first-cohort TCR clusters to co-occur in the approximately 110 validation repertoires was identified by a subsequent analysis.

This clonotype was sampled from a woman aged 18-29 years in good health and CMV-seropositive. This chain uses TRBV10-3 with TRBJ2-2; 13 nucleotides line up with TRBD2. The sequencing input was PBMCs. The CDR3, as DNA: TGTGCCATCAGCGCTAAAGCGACTAGCGGGAGGTTCACCGGGGAGCTGTTTTTT. It specifies CAISAKATSGRFTGELFF.